Listed below are T cell receptor beta chains from one sample, sequenced in a study of blood T cell repertoires in COVID-19. Profiled with immunoSEQ multiplex PCR; TCRdb holds only in-frame clones, not every one. The sample has 270,000 or so clones; 86% are singletons. Sequencing was performed on peripheral blood. These receptors were collected from a woman in her twenties or thirties with active or convalescent COVID-19. Both conserved end residues are part of each CDR3. The order of the fields is clone size, V gene, J gene, D gene, CDR3 DNA, CDR3 protein. A D gene is named only where the DNA matches it firmly. The size field is filled for only some rows; it gives once, few, many or a size class.

>-|TRBV19|TRBJ1-2|-
TGTGCCAGTAGAAGGATGGGGGGTGAGGATGGCTACACCTTC
CASRRMGGEDGYTF
>-|TRBV30|TRBJ2-3|-
TGTGCCTGGAGTGTCCAGGCTGGTCTCGTGAATACGCAGTATTTT
CAWSVQAGLVNTQYF
>-|TRBV30|TRBJ2-5|-
TGTGCCTGGAGCACTTTAGAGACCCAGTACTTC
CAWSTLETQYF
>-|TRBV4-1|TRBJ2-5|TRBD2
TGCGCCAGCAGCCATGGAACTCTAGCGGGGGGACGGGAGACCCAGTACTTC
CASSHGTLAGGRETQYF
>-|TRBV5-4|TRBJ1-6|-
TGTGCCAGCAGCTACGACAGCACCGATTCACCCCTCCACTTT
CASSYDSTDSPLHF
>-|TRBV6-6|TRBJ1-6|-
TGTGCCAGCAGTGGTTACGGAGGTAATTCACCCCTCCACTTT
CASSGYGGNSPLHF
>-|TRBV30|TRBJ1-5|TRBD1
TGTGCCTGGAGTTGGACAGGACGCAATCAGCCCCAGCATTTT
CAWSWTGRNQPQHF
>-|TRBV7-9|TRBJ2-2|TRBD2
TGTGCCAGCAGCTTGGGACTAGCGACCGGGGAGCTGTTTTTT
CASSLGLATGELFF
>-|TRBV6-1|TRBJ2-3|-
TGTGCCAGCAGTGAGCCCGGTAGCACAGATACGCAGTATTTT
CASSEPGSTDTQYF
>once|TRBV7-3|TRBJ2-4|TRBD1
TGTGCCAGCAGCCCCGGACAGGGCTTCTTCAAAAACATTCAGTACTTC
CASSPGQGFFKNIQYF
>-|TRBV24-1|TRBJ2-5|-
TGTGCCACCAGTGAAGGCCGGGGGGCGGAAGAGACCCAGTACTTC
CATSEGRGAEETQYF
>-|TRBV14|TRBJ2-1|-
TGTGCCAGCAGCCGTGGGGGCACCTACAATGAGCAGTTCTTC
CASSRGGTYNEQFF
>-|TRBV7-8|TRBJ1-1|TRBD1
TGTGCCAGCAGCCCGCACCGGGACAGGGGCACTGAAGCTTTCTTT
CASSPHRDRGTEAFF
>-|TRBV7-8|TRBJ2-7|-
TGTGCCAGCAGCTTAGACAGGAACTCCTACGAGCAGTACTTC
CASSLDRNSYEQYF
>-|TRBV19|TRBJ1-5|TRBD1
TGTGCCAGTTCGACAGGGAATCCTCAGCCCCAGCATTTT
CASSTGNPQPQHF
>-|TRBV7-2|TRBJ1-5|-
TGTGCCAGCAGCATTATAAGCAATCAGCCCCAGCATTTT
CASSIISNQPQHF
>-|TRBV3-1/TRBV3-2|TRBJ2-7|-
TGTGCCAGCAGCCAACTAGTTTCCAGCGGGCTATACGAGCAGTACTTC
CASSQLVSSGLYEQYF
>-|TRBV19|TRBJ2-7|TRBD2
TGTGCCAGTAGAACCCTAGCGGGGGGAACCTACGAGCAGTACTTC
CASRTLAGGTYEQYF
>-|TRBV7-2|TRBJ1-3|TRBD1
TGTGCCAGCAGTCCCGACAGGGGGAGGAACACCATATATTTT
CASSPDRGRNTIYF
>once|TRBV15|TRBJ2-3|-
TGTGCCACCAGCAGAGATCAGGGGGGCGCAGATACGCAGTATTTT
CATSRDQGGADTQYF
>-|TRBV30|TRBJ2-2|TRBD2
TGTGCCACCACACGGGCTAGCGGGGGGGGTTGGAACACCGGGGAGCTGTTTTTT
CATTRASGGGWNTGELFF
>-|TRBV24-1|TRBJ2-3|-
TGTGCCACCAGTGATTCGGGGGGCGGCACAGATACGCAGTATTTT
CATSDSGGGTDTQYF
>-|TRBV18|TRBJ2-3|-
TGTGCCAGCTCGTCGGAGGATACGCAGTATTTT
CASSSEDTQYF
>-|TRBV2|TRBJ1-1|-
TGTGCCAGCATTCGAGTGAACACTGAAGCTTTCTTT
CASIRVNTEAFF
>-|TRBV7-2|TRBJ1-5|-
TGTGCCAGCAGCCCCAACTCGGATCAGCCCCAGCATTTT
CASSPNSDQPQHF
>once|TRBV6-4|TRBJ2-7|TRBD2
TGTGCCAGGGAGACCCAGAGGGAGGGGATTAGCCGCCTCTCCTACGAGCAGTACTTC
CARETQREGISRLSYEQYF
>-|TRBV5-1|TRBJ2-3|-
TGCGCCAGCAGACAGCTTGGCACAGATACGCAGTATTTT
CASRQLGTDTQYF
>-|TRBV6-1|TRBJ1-1|-
TGTGCCAGCAGTGAAGGCCGCAGGGATAATGAAGCTTTCTTT
CASSEGRRDNEAFF
>-|TRBV27|TRBJ1-6|-
TGTGCCAGCCTCAATCCCCGGGGGGGCTCACCCCTCCACTTT
CASLNPRGGSPLHF
>-|TRBV27|TRBJ1-1|-
TGTGCCAGCAGTTCCTCGGACACTCCCTATTCGAACACTGAAGCTTTCTTT
CASSSSDTPYSNTEAFF
>-|TRBV4-1|TRBJ2-3|TRBD2
TGCGCCAGCAGCCAAGTCTGGGCTAGCGGGGCCCTAACAGATACGCAGTATTTT
CASSQVWASGALTDTQYF
>-|TRBV7-3|TRBJ2-1|TRBD2
TGTGCCAGCAGCCTTAGCGGGGGGCAATACAATGAGCAGTTCTTC
CASSLSGGQYNEQFF
>-|TRBV3-1/TRBV3-2|TRBJ2-5|TRBD2
TGTGCCAGCAGCCCTCCGGGACTAGCTGCCGAGACCCAGTACTTC
CASSPPGLAAETQYF
>-|TRBV5-1|TRBJ1-1|-
TGCGCCAGCAGCTTATCGGGGGAGGGAGCTTTCTTT
CASSLSGEGAFF
>once|TRBV6-2/TRBV6-3|TRBJ1-5|-
TGTGCCAGCAGTAGTGGAGGGCGAAATCAGCCCCAGCATTTT
CASSSGGRNQPQHF
>-|TRBV6-6|TRBJ1-5|TRBD1
TGTGCCAGCAGCTTTACCGACAGGGGCAATCAGCCCCAGCATTTT
CASSFTDRGNQPQHF
>-|TRBV5-8|TRBJ1-2|-
TGTGCCAGCAGCTTGGGACAGGTCTATGGCTACACCTTC
CASSLGQVYGYTF
>-|TRBV6-5|TRBJ2-1|TRBD2
TGTGCCAGCAGTTCCCTTGGCGGGGGAACCTACAATGAGCAGTTCTTC
CASSSLGGGTYNEQFF
>-|TRBV10-3|TRBJ1-6|TRBD1
TGTGCCATCAGTGGAGGGGGCGCGAGGTCACCCCTCCACTTT
CAISGGGARSPLHF
>-|TRBV10-3|TRBJ2-3|TRBD2
TGTGCCATCAGGATGAGCGGGGGAAACACAGATACGCAGTATTTT
CAIRMSGGNTDTQYF
>-|TRBV28|TRBJ1-4|-
TGTGCCAGCAGAAGAAGGGGCGGTGAAAAACTGTTTTTT
CASRRRGGEKLFF
>-|TRBV28|TRBJ2-5|-
TGTGCCAGCAGTTTTTCCGGGAACCAAGAGACCCAGTACTTC
CASSFSGNQETQYF
>-|TRBV6-5|TRBJ1-4|TRBD1
TGTGCCAGCAGTTACTCGCAGGGGGCTAATGAAAAACTGTTTTTT
CASSYSQGANEKLFF
>-|TRBV27|TRBJ2-5|-
TGTGCCAGCAGCCCCTCTGATTCGGGGACCCAGTACTTC
CASSPSDSGTQYF
>-|TRBV11-2|TRBJ2-5|-
TGTGCCAGCAGCTTACGAGATCCCCAAGAGACCCAGTACTTC
CASSLRDPQETQYF
>-|TRBV21-1|TRBJ1-1|-
TGTGCCAGCAGCTCTCGTTATAGGGACAGGGGGCCGGGCCGTGAAGCTTTCTTT
CASSSRYRDRGPGREAFF
>-|TRBV30|TRBJ1-3|TRBD1
TGTGCCTGGAGCCCGCGACAGGGGTACTCTGGAAACACCATATATTTT
CAWSPRQGYSGNTIYF
>-|TRBV28|TRBJ1-1|-
TGTGCCATCCGGGATTTCGCTGAAGCTTTCTTT
CAIRDFAEAFF
>-|TRBV2|TRBJ2-2|TRBD2
TGTGCCAGCACTAGGGGCCAGCGGGGGGGGACCGGGGAGCTGTTTTTT
CASTRGQRGGTGELFF
>-|TRBV13|TRBJ2-5|-
TGTGCCAGCAGCCGACGGGGTCGAGAGACCCAGTACTTC
CASSRRGRETQYF
>-|TRBV21-1|TRBJ1-5|-
TGTGCCAGCAGCAAAAGTCCAACTGGGACAGTCCATAGCAATCAGCCCCAGCATTTT
CASSKSPTGTVHSNQPQHF
>-|TRBV19|TRBJ1-1|-
TGTGCCAGTTGCCACTCCGGGACACCCTTCCCTGGCACTGAAGCTTTCTTT
CASCHSGTPFPGTEAFF
>-|TRBV6-5|TRBJ1-1|-
TGTGCCAGCAGTTACTCCTGGACATCCGTAATTAGGGGAGCTTTCTTT
CASSYSWTSVIRGAFF
>-|TRBV7-2|TRBJ1-2|-
TGTGCCAGCAGCTCAAACTATGGCTACACCTTC
CASSSNYGYTF
>-|TRBV29-1|TRBJ2-7|TRBD1
TGCAGCGTGGGCGCCGGGACAGGGACTTACGAGCAGTACTTC
CSVGAGTGTYEQYF
>-|TRBV10-3|TRBJ1-6|TRBD1
TGTGCCATCAGTGGCGGGACAGGGGGTGGAAGCTCCTATAATTCACCCCTCCACTTT
CAISGGTGGGSSYNSPLHF
>-|TRBV19|TRBJ1-1|-
TGTGCCAGTAGCGCCCGCGTCGCTACTGAAGCTTTCTTT
CASSARVATEAFF
>once|TRBV3-1/TRBV3-2|TRBJ2-4|-
TGTGCCAGCAGCCAAGGTCCCGCGTCCAAAAACATTCAGTACTTC
CASSQGPASKNIQYF
>-|TRBV19|TRBJ1-1|-
TGTGCCAGTAGTATCGAGCACAGATCATTGCCGAACACTGAAGCTTTCTTT
CASSIEHRSLPNTEAFF